The next 13 T cell receptor beta chains were all read from a single sample in a study of early T cells in non-severe SARS-CoV-2 infection. TCRdb analysed the 5' RACE reads with MiXCR anew, one entry per CDR3 protein. Among fewer than 40,000 distinct CDR3 sequences listed, approximately 5.2% were seen once. Material for sequencing was whole blood. The receptors derive from an adult who was a healthcare worker with PCR-confirmed SARS-CoV-2 infection or an uninfected control (not recorded which).

This clonotype was found a few times. V is TRBV7-9 and J is TRBJ2-7, with a tentative D call TRBD2 (6 bases). The CDR3 spans 16 residues. From germline, CDR1 is SEHNR and CDR2 FQNEAQ (reference sequence). V gave up 6 bases and J gave up 5 bases, with 23 bases separating them. In DNA, the CDR3 is TGTGCCAGCAGGCCCGGAGAGGCGGGAAAAGGGCACGAGCAGTACTTC. It yields the protein CASRPGEAGKGHEQYF.

Many counts were recorded for this clonotype. V is TRBV6-5 and J is TRBJ2-2, with D perhaps matching TRBD2 (5 bases). The CDR3 has 14 residues. Per germline, CDR1 MNHEY and CDR2 SVGAGI. Deletions cut 5 bases from V and 8 bases from J, with 15 bases between. CDR3 sequence: CASSLAPTAGELFF. The CDR3 region has the DNA TGTGCCAGCAGTCTAGCCCCTACGGCGGGGGAGCTGTTTTTT.

This clonotype was recorded many times. At one end, the junction sequence differs from germline, possibly due to a read error. This chain links TRBV9 with TRBJ2-3, with 7 nucleotides matching TRBD1. The germline CDR1 and CDR2 sequences are SGDLS and YYNGEE. The CDR3 covers 15 residues. The CDR3 loop reads CASSEGTVSTDTQYF. The DNA for the CDR3 is TGTGCCAGCAGCGAGGGGACAGTTAGCACGGATACGCAGTATTTT.

This sequence joins TRBV7-9 and TRBJ2-1; D call uncertain. The CDR3 sequence is 12 residues long. Germline-derived CDR1 and CDR2 are SEHNR and FQNEAQ (reference sequence). Trimming stripped 7 bases from V and 6 bases from J, with 10 bases between. CDR3 nucleotides: TGTGCCAGCACTTCAGCGTCCAATGAGCAGTTCTTC. Its protein is CASTSASNEQFF. Based on the CDR3 plus reference TRBV7-9 and TRBJ2-1, the full variable domain is DTGVSQNPRHKITKRGQNVTFRCDPISEHNRLYWYRQTLGQGPEFLTYFQNEAQLEKSRLLSDRFSAERPKGSFSTLEIQRTEQGDSAMYLCASTSASNEQFFGPGTRLTVL.

This clonotype came up many times. The chain carries TRBV12-3 or TRBV12-4 and TRBJ2-7; weak D call: TRBD2 (6 bases). The CDR3 has 13 amino acids. V was pared by 6 bases and J by 3 bases, with 12 bases between. CDR3 in amino acids: CASREGTLYEQYF. The CDR3 DNA follows: TGTGCCAGCAGGGAGGGGACCCTCTACGAGCAGTACTTC.

This clonotype occurred many times. The V call is TRBV7-2, the J call TRBJ1-1; D remains unclear. V was pared by 1 base and J by 4 bases, with 13 bases between. The CDR3 extends over 15 amino acids. Germline CDR1 is SGHTA and CDR2 is FQGNSA. In DNA form, the CDR3 reads TGTGCCAGCAGCTTAGTTCGGGTGCGGGGCACTGAAGCTTTCTTT. Translating it yields CASSLVRVRGTEAFF.

As for this clonotype: A much larger clonotype is one base distant, so this may be a read error. The J gene is TRBJ2-3, the V gene TRBV18; the D gene is possibly TRBD1 (6 bases). The CDR3 totals 15 residues. Germline V gene data show CDR1 as KGHSH and CDR2 as LQKENI. The CDR3 sequence is CASAPPDRGGDTQYF. In nucleotides, the CDR3 is TGTGCCAGCGCACCACCGGACAGAGGAGGCGATACGCAGTATTTT.

This clonotype showed up many times. The chain combines TRBV11-3 with TRBJ2-5, with D perhaps matching TRBD1 or TRBD2 (5 bases each). This CDR3 is 15 amino acids long. Germline V lookup: CDR1 SGHNT, CDR2 YENEEA. The ends were cut back, 0 bases at V and 3 bases at J, with 11 bases in the middle. The CDR3 reads CASSLDSRGEETQYF. In DNA form, the CDR3 reads TGTGCCAGCAGCTTAGATAGTAGGGGAGAAGAGACCCAGTACTTC.

The sample holds many counts of this clonotype. This chain uses TRBV19 with TRBJ1-5, with unresolved D. The CDR3 runs 12 residues. Germline V CDR1 and CDR2: LNHDA, SQIVND (reference sequence). Trimming removed 6 bases from V and 3 bases from J, with 6 bases in between. Written as DNA, the CDR3 is TGTGCCAGTAGGGTTCTCAATCAGCCCCAGCATTTT. This codes for CASRVLNQPQHF.

CDR3 sequence (DNA): TGTGCCAGCAGCCCTTCAGGGACGGCCCTCGACGAGCAGTACTTC. Translation gives CASSPSGTALDEQYF. The rearrangement uses TRBV11-2 and TRBJ2-7, with D possibly called TRBD1 or TRBD2 (5 bases each). The CDR3 spans 15 residues. Germline V gene data show CDR1 as SGHAT and CDR2 as FQNNGV. Deletions cut 5 bases from V and 5 bases from J, with 19 bases between.

This clonotype is labeled as medium-sized. The gene calls are TRBV18 and TRBJ2-7, with TRBD2 matching 10 bases. Germline V lookup: CDR1 KGHSH, CDR2 LQKENI. The CDR3 has 15 amino acids. V lost 2 bases, J lost 5 bases, and 6 bases stayed unmatched. CDR3 sequence reads: CASSPTSGMVDEQYV. In DNA, the CDR3 is TGTGCCAGCTCACCAACTAGCGGGATGGTAGACGAGCAGTACGTC.

This clonotype has only a few counts. This chain joins TRBV27 and TRBJ1-1; perhaps TRBD1 as D (6 bases). There are 13 residues in the CDR3. The V gene lost 2 bases and the J gene lost 7 bases, with 11 bases spanning the gap. CDR1 and CDR2 (germline): MNHEY, SMNVEV (reference sequence). DNA of the CDR3: TGTGCCAGCAGTTTAGGGACACCCGATGAAGCTTTCTTT. Residues: CASSLGTPDEAFF.

This clonotype appeared a few times. The chain employs TRBV4-1 and TRBJ1-4; D is undetermined. Germline assignment: CDR1 MGHRA and CDR2 YSYEKL. The CDR3 runs to 16 residues. Trimming shortened V by 2 bases and J by 2 bases, and 12 bases separated the two germline ends. The CDR3 bases are TGCGCCAGCAGCCAAAAGGCGGCACCGACTAATGAAAAACTGTTTTTT. It yields the protein CASSQKAAPTNEKLFF.